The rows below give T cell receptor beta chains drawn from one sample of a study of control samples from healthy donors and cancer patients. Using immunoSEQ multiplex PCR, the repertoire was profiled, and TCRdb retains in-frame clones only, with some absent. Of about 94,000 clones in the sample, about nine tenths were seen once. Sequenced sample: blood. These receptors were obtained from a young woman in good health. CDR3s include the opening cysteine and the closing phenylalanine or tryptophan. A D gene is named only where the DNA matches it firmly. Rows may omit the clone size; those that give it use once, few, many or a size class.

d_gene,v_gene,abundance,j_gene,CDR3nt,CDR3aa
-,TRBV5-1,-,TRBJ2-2,TGCGCCAGCAGCTTGTCGACAGATACCGGGGAGCTGTTTTTT,CASSLSTDTGELFF
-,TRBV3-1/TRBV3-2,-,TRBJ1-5,TGTGCCAGCAGCCAACCGGGGGCGGCTCAGCCCCAGCATTTT,CASSQPGAAQPQHF
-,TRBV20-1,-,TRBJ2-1,TGCAGTGCTAGTAAGTCGGGAGCTGGTGAGCAGTTCTTC,CSASKSGAGEQFF
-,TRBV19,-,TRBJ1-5,TGTGCCAGTAGTATGGGGCGGAGAGGCAGCAATCAGCCCCAGCATTTT,CASSMGRRGSNQPQHF
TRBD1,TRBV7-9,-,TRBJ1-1,TGTGCCAGCAGCGTAACAGGGGGCCACACTGAAGCTTTCTTT,CASSVTGGHTEAFF
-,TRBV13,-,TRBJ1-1,TGTGCCAGCAGCTTAGGAACGAACACTGAAGCTTTCTTT,CASSLGTNTEAFF
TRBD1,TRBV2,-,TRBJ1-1,TGTGCCAGCAGGTGGACAGGCGGGGGGCCTGAAGCTTTCTTT,CASRWTGGGPEAFF
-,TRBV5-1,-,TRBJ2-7,TGCGCCAGCAGCCAGGCCTCCGGGGACGAGCAGTACTTC,CASSQASGDEQYF
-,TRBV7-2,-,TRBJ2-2,TGTGCCAGCAGCTTTTTAAGTAGGAACACCGGGGAGCTGTTTTTT,CASSFLSRNTGELFF
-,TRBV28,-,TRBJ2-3,TGTGCCAGCAGACCCGGGACTAGCACAGATACGCAGTATTTT,CASRPGTSTDTQYF
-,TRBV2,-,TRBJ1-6,TGTGCCAGCACCGCTGGACAAAATTCACCCCTCCACTTT,CASTAGQNSPLHF
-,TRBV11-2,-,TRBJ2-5,TGTGCCAGCAGCCCGGGGACGGAGGCCTCGGAGACCCAGTACTTC,CASSPGTEASETQYF
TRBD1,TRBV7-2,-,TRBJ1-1,TGTGCCAGCAGCCTGCGACAGGGATGGAACACTGAAGCTTTCTTT,CASSLRQGWNTEAFF
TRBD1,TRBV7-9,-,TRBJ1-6,TGTGCCAGCAGCCCCGGGACAGGGGGGGCACCCCTCCACTTT,CASSPGTGGAPLHF
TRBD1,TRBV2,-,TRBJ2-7,TGTGCCAGCCGGACAGGGTCCTATTCCTACGAGCAGTACTTC,CASRTGSYSYEQYF
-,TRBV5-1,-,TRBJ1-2,TGCGCCAGCAGCTTGTTCGGGGGAGAATATGGCTACACCTTC,CASSLFGGEYGYTF
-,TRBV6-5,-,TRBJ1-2,TGTGCCAGCACCCAATACAGGTTTCGGGGCTACACCTTC,CASTQYRFRGYTF
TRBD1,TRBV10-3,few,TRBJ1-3,TGTGCCATCAGGGCGGACAGGGGAGAAGGAAACACCATATATTTT,CAIRADRGEGNTIYF
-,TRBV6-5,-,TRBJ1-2,TGTGCCAGCAGGGTGGGACTCGATCCTAACTATGGCTACACCTTC,CASRVGLDPNYGYTF
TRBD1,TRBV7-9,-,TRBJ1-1,TGTGCCAGCAGCTTAGGAAGGGGGCTCACTGAAGCTTTCTTT,CASSLGRGLTEAFF
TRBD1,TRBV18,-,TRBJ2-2,TGTGCCAGCTCATTCGGACAGGCAAAAAAGACCGGGGAGCTGTTTTTT,CASSFGQAKKTGELFF
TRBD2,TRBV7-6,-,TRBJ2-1,TGTGCCAGCAGCATACTGGGACTAGGGGGCAATGAGCAGTTCTTC,CASSILGLGGNEQFF
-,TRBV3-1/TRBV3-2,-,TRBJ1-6,TGTGCCAGCAGCCAAGATCACGGTTCACCCCTCCACTTT,CASSQDHGSPLHF
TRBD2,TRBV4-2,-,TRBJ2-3,TGTGCCAGCAGCCAAGCTGGGGGGACTAGCGGGGTCAAAAATACGCAGTATTTT,CASSQAGGTSGVKNTQYF